The entry that follows covers one T cell receptor (beta chain) sequence. This entry is derived from a study of OX40 agonist ivuxolimab in advanced cancers. Only in-frame clones appear in the TCRdb table, and some are missing; sequencing was by immunoSEQ multiplex PCR. The profile shows approximately 77,000 clones, around 92% of them singletons. Germline loops: CDR1 SEHNR, CDR2 FQNEAQ (reference sequence). This CDR3 has 16 residues. V lost 4 bases and J lost 1; bases outside the gene matches: 8. The rearrangement joins TRBV7-9 to TRBJ2-7; TRBD1 aligns across 9 bases. The TCR originated in an adult with an advanced solid tumor such as melanoma, head and neck, liver or kidney cancer. Here the sequenced sample was CD4+ or CD8+ T cells sorted from blood, taken in a trial of the OX40 agonist ivuxolimab. The CDR3 sequence is CASSSAQGAKSYEQYF. The CDR3 DNA reads as TGTGCCAGCAGCTCCGCACAGGGGGCCAAATCCTACGAGCAGTACTTC.